The 29 T cell receptor beta chains listed next were all sequenced from one sample in a study of beta chain bispecific antibodies for T cell cancers. These receptors are not linked to any known antigen. Either OKT3 anti-CD3 antibody or CD3/CD28 beads expanded T cells from blood mononuclear cells over about three days. Study-wide findings and caveats: The TRBV12-3 share of total TRBV signal fell approximately 99% after anti-TRBV12 rather than anti-CD19 exposure. Most targeted TRBV signal came from the leukemia cell line cells, not normal T cells.

From the 5' RACE reads, TCRdb called clonotypes with MiXCR, one entry per CDR3 protein. Of tens of thousands of distinct CDR3 sequences listed, 2% to 2.5% were seen once; the top ten hold under 5.5%. The source material was healthy donor T cells cultured with leukemia cells, sampled from a culture containing a bispecific antibody targeting TCR Vbeta12. Receptor source: a human donor in good health. Some clones in this sample may be carry-over from other donors' samples.

This clonotype has a count of ten or more. This chain links TRBV11-2 with TRBJ2-1; the match to TRBD2 covers 11 bases. The CDR3 runs to 17 residues. CDR1 SGHAT and CDR2 FQNNGV come from the germline V gene. Trimming removed 5 bases from V and 8 bases from J; junction bases left unmatched: 14. Written as DNA, the CDR3 is TGTGCCAGCAGCCAAACCCTCTCTGGGACTAGCGGCCATGAGCAGTTCTTC. It translates to CASSQTLSGTSGHEQFF.

Ten or more counts support this clonotype. This chain links TRBV20-1 with TRBJ2-7, with TRBD2 as a possible D gene (5 bases). The CDR3 spans 15 residues. V dropped 5 bases and J dropped 3 bases, with 20 bases sitting between them. Per the germline V gene, CDR1 is DFQATT and CDR2 is SNEGSKA (reference sequence). CDR3 sequence: CSAGSTGIWGYEQYF. In nucleotides, the CDR3 is TGCAGTGCTGGAAGCACCGGGATTTGGGGCTACGAGCAGTACTTC.

The sample holds many counts of this clonotype. J is TRBJ2-7 and V is TRBV5-1; 10 positions agree with TRBD1. The junction had 6 bases not matched to a gene; V was cut back by 4 bases and J by 2 bases. CDR1 and CDR2 (germline): SGHRS, YFSETQ. The CDR3 length is 15 residues. In DNA, the CDR3 is TGCGCCAGCAGCAACTCCGGGACAGGGGCCTACGAGCAGTACTTC. Translating gives CASSNSGTGAYEQYF.

This clonotype has ten or more counts. The J gene is TRBJ2-1, the V gene TRBV5-6; D remains ambiguous. Germline CDR1 and CDR2: SGHDT and YYEEEE. CDR3 length: 12 residues. V was shortened by 2 bases and J by 7 bases, with 7 bases between the two germline ends. The chain's CDR3 is CASSLNWNEQFF. The CDR3 nucleotides are TGTGCCAGCAGCTTAAACTGGAATGAGCAGTTCTTC.

This rearrangement joins TRBV5-4 to TRBJ1-1; no firm D call. V was cut by 4 bases and J by 6 bases, with 10 bases left in between. The CDR3 contains 12 residues. The germline gives CDR1 SGHNT, CDR2 YYREEE (reference sequence). The CDR3 coding sequence is TGTGCCAGCAGCATCGGCCGGGCTGAAGCTTTCTTT. As protein: CASSIGRAEAFF.

This clonotype is labeled medium-sized. The chain recombines TRBV5-1 with TRBJ1-1; 7 nucleotides agree with TRBD1. The V gene's germline CDR1 is SGHRS and CDR2 YFSETQ. The CDR3 spans 13 residues. The J segment lost 4 bases and the V segment lost 2 bases, leaving 2 bases of the junction unmatched. For the CDR3, the DNA is TGCGCCAGCAGCTTTACAGGGGCCACTGAAGCTTTCTTT. Residues: CASSFTGATEAFF.

This clonotype was seen many times. The V call is TRBV5-1, the J call TRBJ1-2; 8 bases line up with TRBD1. Unmatched junction bases numbered 9, after V lost 0 bases and J lost 5 bases. The CDR3 covers 16 residues. Germline V lookup: CDR1 SGHRS, CDR2 YFSETQ. The CDR3 DNA reads TGCGCCAGCAGCTTGGGGGCTGACAGGGGAGCATATGGCTACACCTTC. Translating it yields CASSLGADRGAYGYTF.

This clonotype was seen ten or more times. The genes are TRBV30 and TRBJ1-2; no clear D. Trimming took 2 bases from V and 6 from J, leaving 10 bases between them. This CDR3 spans 12 amino acids. Germline V gene data show CDR1 as GTSNPN and CDR2 as SVGIG (reference sequence). This CDR3 reads CAWSRGGNGYTF. The CDR3 bases are TGTGCCTGGAGTCGCGGAGGGAATGGCTACACCTTC.

There are many counts of this clonotype. V usage is TRBV13 and J usage is TRBJ2-1; TRBD2 agrees at 10 bases. Trimming cost V 5 bases and J 10 bases; bases outside gene matches: 14. The germline CDR1 and CDR2 sequences are PRHDT and FYEKMQ (reference sequence). The CDR3 is made up of 16 amino acids. The CDR3 DNA is TGTGCCAGCAGCCCTTATAGCGGGGGGCCGCAAGAGGAGCAGTTCTTC. This translates into CASSPYSGGPQEEQFF. Together with reference TRBV13 and TRBJ2-1, the CDR3 gives the full variable domain: AAGVIQSPRHLIKEKRETATLKCYPIPRHDTVYWYQQGPGQDPQFLISFYEKMQSDKGSIPDRFSAQQFSDYHSELNMSSLELGDSALYFCASSPYSGGPQEEQFFGPGTRLTVL.

This clonotype was seen a few times. The chain employs TRBV5-4 and TRBJ2-2; 7 positions match TRBD1. The CDR3 extends over 16 amino acids. The germline V gene has CDR1 SGHNT and CDR2 YYREEE (reference sequence). The ends lost 4 bases at V and 3 bases at J; junction bases unmatched: 9. CDR3 DNA: TGTGCCAGCAGCCATAGGACAGGTGCGGACACCGGGGAGCTGTTTTTT. This sequence encodes CASSHRTGADTGELFF.

This clonotype was seen ten or more times. The chain couples TRBV15 to TRBJ1-1; D perhaps matches TRBD1 (5 bases). The CDR3 totals 14 residues. CDR1 and CDR2 from the germline V gene are LNHNV and YYDKDF (reference sequence). V was trimmed by 1 base and J by 0 bases, leaving 6 bases between them. In nucleotides, the CDR3 is TGTGCCACCAGCAGAGGGGGGGTGAACACTGAAGCTTTCTTT. Residues: CATSRGGVNTEAFF.

The table lists this clonotype with a few counts. One junction end does not reproduce the germline sequence, and a read error may be involved. The chain is built from TRBV7-9 and TRBJ2-1; TRBD2 aligns across 9 bases. This CDR3 is built from 15 residues. Germline loops: CDR1 SEHNR, CDR2 FQNEAQ (reference sequence). CDR3 region: CASSLRAGGYNDQFF. CDR3 bases: TGTGCCAGCAGCTTAAGAGCGGGGGGATACAATGATCAGTTCTTC.

This clonotype was recorded a few times. V usage is TRBV7-9 and J usage is TRBJ2-4; the match to TRBD1 covers 7 bases. The CDR3 totals 16 residues. The V gene's germline CDR1 is SEHNR and CDR2 FQNEAQ (reference sequence). V trimming: 5 bases; J trimming: 0 bases; junction bases outside the gene matches: 7. For the CDR3, the DNA is TGTGCCAGCAGCCGTGGGACAGAGCTAGCCAAAAACATTCAGTACTTC. Translated, it gives CASSRGTELAKNIQYF.

In this sample, this clonotype turned up many times. This rearrangement joins TRBV18 to TRBJ2-7, with 7 bases aligning to TRBD1. The CDR3 runs to 14 residues. Germline assignment: CDR1 KGHSH and CDR2 LQKENI. V lost 3 bases, J lost 2 bases, and 4 bases stayed unmatched. For the CDR3, the DNA is TGTGCCAGCTCACCGGACAGGAACACCTACGAGCAGTACTTC. It translates to CASSPDRNTYEQYF.

By share, this clonotype counts as medium-sized. This chain connects TRBV5-1 to TRBJ1-5, with no clear D. Trimming shortened V by 2 bases and J by 5 bases, and 11 bases separated the two germline ends. Germline values: CDR1 SGHRS, CDR2 YFSETQ. CDR3 size: 14 residues. CDR3 residues: CASSLLAGDQPQHF. The CDR3 nucleotides are TGCGCCAGCAGCTTATTGGCGGGAGATCAGCCCCAGCATTTT.

This clonotype occurred many times. This chain uses TRBV7-9 with TRBJ1-1; 7 bases map to TRBD1. The V segment lost 2 bases and the J segment 0 bases; nucleotides outside the gene matches: 9. The CDR3 spans 17 residues. Germline-derived CDR1 and CDR2 are SEHNR and FQNEAQ (reference sequence). The CDR3 is CASSLLSADRVNTEAFF. CDR3 sequence (DNA): TGTGCCAGCAGCTTACTCTCGGCCGACAGGGTGAACACTGAAGCTTTCTTT.

This clonotype was seen many times. The V and J genes are TRBV3-1 and TRBJ2-7; D ambiguous. Germline V CDR1 and CDR2: LGHDT, YNNKEL (reference sequence). The CDR3 spans 16 residues. Trimming removed 0 bases at V and 3 bases at J, with 15 bases between. This chain's CDR3 is CASSQDNSPPIYEQYF. CDR3 bases: TGTGCCAGCAGCCAAGATAACAGCCCTCCGATCTACGAGCAGTACTTC.

This clonotype was detected many times. The V call is TRBV2, the J call TRBJ1-1; TRBD1 is a possible D gene (5 bases). This CDR3 has 17 residues. V lost 2 bases, J lost 5 bases, and 21 bases lay in between. Germline V gene lookup returns CDR1 SNHLY and CDR2 FYNNEI. The CDR3: CASSEPGDSGSGTEAFF. DNA for the CDR3: TGTGCCAGCAGTGAACCGGGGGACTCAGGTTCGGGGACTGAAGCTTTCTTT.

This clonotype has ten or more counts. J is TRBJ2-3 and V is TRBV7-2; D unclear. The CDR3 is made up of 12 amino acids. CDR1 is SGHTA and CDR2 is FQGNSA in the germline V gene. V dropped 5 bases and J dropped 0 bases, with 3 bases sitting between them. The CDR3 DNA sequence: TGTGCCAGCAGCACTAGCACAGATACGCAGTATTTT. It translates to CASSTSTDTQYF.

This clonotype was observed many times. The chain is built from TRBV2 and TRBJ1-1; a possible D gene is TRBD1 (5 bases). The CDR3 runs to 15 residues. The V and J ends lost 2 bases and 4 bases respectively, with 14 bases between them. Germline-derived CDR1 and CDR2 are SNHLY and FYNNEI. In DNA, the CDR3 is TGTGCCAGCAGTGAAACGGGGGGAGTAGGCACTGAAGCTTTCTTT. As protein: CASSETGGVGTEAFF. The full variable domain, with the rest looked up from reference TRBV2 and TRBJ1-1, is EPEVTQTPSHQVTQMGQEVILRCVPISNHLYFYWYRQILGQKVEFLVSFYNNEISEKSEIFDDQFSVERPDGSNFTLKIRSTKLEDSAMYFCASSETGGVGTEAFFGQGTRLTVV.

This clonotype was detected ten times or more. V usage is TRBV28 and J usage is TRBJ2-5; D not resolved. The CDR3 has 11 amino acids. The V end was cut by 4 bases, the J end by 6 bases, with 6 bases between. The germline V gene has CDR1 MDHEN and CDR2 SYDVKM. The CDR3 is CASSSSQTQYF. The CDR3 nucleotides are TGTGCCAGCAGTTCCTCGCAGACCCAGTACTTC.

This clonotype was found many times. V usage is TRBV20-1 and J usage is TRBJ1-1; 8 nucleotides line up with TRBD1. The CDR3 loop spans 13 amino acids. J lost 6 bases, V lost 5 bases, and 8 bases had no gene match. Germline V gives CDR1 DFQATT, CDR2 SNEGSKA (reference sequence). The CDR3 DNA sequence: TGCAGTGCTCCAGGACAGGGATCTTCTGAAGCTTTCTTT. Residues: CSAPGQGSSEAFF.

Many counts were recorded for this clonotype. The germline gene is not matched at one end of the junction; a read error may be the cause. The chain joins TRBV2 to TRBJ2-1, with no clear D. Per the germline V gene, CDR1 is SNHLY and CDR2 is FYNNEI. This CDR3 is 12 amino acids long. CDR3 sequence (DNA): TGTGCCAGCAGTGAAATTCACAACGAGCAGTTCTTC. It codes for CASSEIHNEQFF.

This chain joins TRBV27 and TRBJ1-5; a possible D gene is TRBD1 (5 bases). Trimming took 6 bases from V and 4 from J, leaving 16 bases between them. Per the germline V gene, CDR1 is MNHEY and CDR2 is SMNVEV (reference sequence). The CDR3 extends over 15 amino acids. The CDR3 sequence: CASSQQVGGNQPQHF. The CDR3 DNA is TGTGCCAGCAGCCAGCAGGTGGGGGGAAATCAGCCCCAGCATTTT.

This clonotype came up many times. The chain joins TRBV7-9 to TRBJ2-1; the D is unclear. Germline V gene lookup returns CDR1 SEHNR and CDR2 FQNEAQ (reference sequence). Trimming pared 3 bases from V and 4 bases from J, leaving 7 bases between. The CDR3 covers 13 residues. CDR3 sequence: CASSFPPYNEQFF. As DNA, the CDR3 is TGTGCCAGCAGCTTCCCCCCGTACAATGAGCAGTTCTTC.

This clonotype was seen many times. This chain connects TRBV7-2 to TRBJ2-3, with D unclear. Deletions cut 1 base from V and 4 bases from J, with 12 bases between. This CDR3 is 15 amino acids long. In germline, CDR1 is SGHTA, CDR2 FQGNSA. The CDR3 bases are TGTGCCAGCAGCTTAGGAGGCTTCCTGCCAGATACGCAGTATTTT. It yields the protein CASSLGGFLPDTQYF.

This clonotype occurred many times. The chain combines TRBV5-1 with TRBJ2-2, with TRBD2 matching 8 bases. The CDR3 is made up of 17 amino acids. CDR1 and CDR2 (germline): SGHRS, YFSETQ. Trimming removed 0 bases from V and 5 bases from J; junction bases left unmatched: 9. This chain's CDR3 is CASSLEGRGGDTGELFF. In DNA form, the CDR3 reads TGCGCCAGCAGCTTGGAAGGTCGGGGGGGCGATACCGGGGAGCTGTTTTTT.

This clonotype showed up many times. The chain combines TRBV10-2 with TRBJ2-1, with a weak D call TRBD1 (5 bases). Trimming took off 5 bases at V and 4 bases at J, with 12 bases between the two ends. In germline, CDR1 is WSHSY, CDR2 SAAADI. The CDR3 is 14 amino acids. The CDR3 DNA follows: TGCGCCAGCAGTAGGGGCGAACAATACAATGAGCAGTTCTTC. Encoded protein: CASSRGEQYNEQFF.

At least ten counts were recorded for this clonotype. The rearrangement uses TRBV7-3 and TRBJ2-1; 7 bases are a match to TRBD1. The V gene's germline CDR1 is SGHTA and CDR2 FQGTGA. V was pared by 4 bases and J by 4 bases, with 7 bases of the junction left unmatched. The CDR3 sequence is 15 residues long. For the CDR3, the DNA is TGTGCCAGCAGCTCTTCGGGACAGAATTACAATGAGCAGTTCTTC. Its protein product is CASSSSGQNYNEQFF.